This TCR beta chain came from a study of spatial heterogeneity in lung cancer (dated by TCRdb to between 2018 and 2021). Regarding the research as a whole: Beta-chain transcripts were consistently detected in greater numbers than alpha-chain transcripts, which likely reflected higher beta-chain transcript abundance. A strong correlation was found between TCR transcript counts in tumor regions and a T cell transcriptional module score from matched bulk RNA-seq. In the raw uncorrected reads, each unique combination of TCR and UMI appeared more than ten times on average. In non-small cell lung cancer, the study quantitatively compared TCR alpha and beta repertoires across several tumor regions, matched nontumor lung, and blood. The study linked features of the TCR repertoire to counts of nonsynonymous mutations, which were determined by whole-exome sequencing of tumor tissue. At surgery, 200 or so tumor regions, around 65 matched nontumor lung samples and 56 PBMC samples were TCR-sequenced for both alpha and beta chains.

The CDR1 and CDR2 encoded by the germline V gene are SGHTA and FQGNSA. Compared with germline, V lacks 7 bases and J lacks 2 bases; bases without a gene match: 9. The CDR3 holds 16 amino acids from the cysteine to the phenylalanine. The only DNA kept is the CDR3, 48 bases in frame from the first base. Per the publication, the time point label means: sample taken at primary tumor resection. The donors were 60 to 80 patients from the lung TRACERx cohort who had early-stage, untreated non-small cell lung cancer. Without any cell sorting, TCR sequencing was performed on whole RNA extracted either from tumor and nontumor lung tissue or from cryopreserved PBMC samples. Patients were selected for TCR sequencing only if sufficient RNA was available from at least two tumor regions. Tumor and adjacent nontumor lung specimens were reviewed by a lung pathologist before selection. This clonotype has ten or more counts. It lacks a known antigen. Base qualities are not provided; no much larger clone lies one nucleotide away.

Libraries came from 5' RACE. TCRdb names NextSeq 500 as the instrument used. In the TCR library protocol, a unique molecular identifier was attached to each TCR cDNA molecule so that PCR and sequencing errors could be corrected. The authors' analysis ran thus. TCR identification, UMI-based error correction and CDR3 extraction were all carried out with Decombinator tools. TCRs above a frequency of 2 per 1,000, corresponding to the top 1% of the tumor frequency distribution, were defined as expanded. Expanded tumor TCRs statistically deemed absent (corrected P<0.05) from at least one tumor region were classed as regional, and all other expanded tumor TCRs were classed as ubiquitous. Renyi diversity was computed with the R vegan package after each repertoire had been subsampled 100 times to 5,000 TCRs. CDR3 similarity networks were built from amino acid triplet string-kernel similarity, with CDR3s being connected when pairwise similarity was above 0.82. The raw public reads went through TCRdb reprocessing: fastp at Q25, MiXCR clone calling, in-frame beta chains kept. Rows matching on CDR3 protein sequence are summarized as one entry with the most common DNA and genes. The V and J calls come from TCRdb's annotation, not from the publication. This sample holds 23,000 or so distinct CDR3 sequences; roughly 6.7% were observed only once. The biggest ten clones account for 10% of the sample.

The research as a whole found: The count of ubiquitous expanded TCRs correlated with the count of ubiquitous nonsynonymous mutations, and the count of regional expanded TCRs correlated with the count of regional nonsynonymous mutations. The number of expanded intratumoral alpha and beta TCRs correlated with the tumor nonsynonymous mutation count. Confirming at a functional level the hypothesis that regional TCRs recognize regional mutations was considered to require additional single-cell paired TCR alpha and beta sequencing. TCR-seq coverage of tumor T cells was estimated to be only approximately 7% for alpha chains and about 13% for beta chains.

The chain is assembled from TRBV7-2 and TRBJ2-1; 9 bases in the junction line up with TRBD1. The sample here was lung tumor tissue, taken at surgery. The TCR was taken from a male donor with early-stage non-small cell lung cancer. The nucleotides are TGTGCCAGCATCCCGAGCCGGGACAGGGCCTACAATGAGCAGTTCTTC. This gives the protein CASIPSRDRAYNEQFF.